Below are 25 T cell receptor beta chains sequenced from a single sample in a study of T cell changes during pregnancy in multiple sclerosis. The assay was immunoSEQ multiplex PCR, and TCRdb's table has in-frame clones only and misses some. This sample yields more than 55,000 clones, of which about 94% are seen a single time; approximately 1.8% belongs to the top ten. The sample consisted of peripheral blood, taken in the first trimester of pregnancy. Receptors were obtained from a female donor in good health, enrolled as a control in a pregnancy study.

The gene calls are TRBV6-5 and TRBJ2-7; a possible D gene is TRBD2 (6 bases). CDR1 is MNHEY and CDR2 is SVGAGI in the germline V gene. V was clipped by 0 bases and J by 2 bases, with 11 bases between them. This CDR3 is built from 15 residues. The CDR3 nucleotides are TGTGCCAGCAGTTACTCTTTAGCGGTGGCCTACGAGCAGTACTTC. This sequence encodes CASSYSLAVAYEQYF.

The V and J genes are TRBV19 and TRBJ2-2, with 7 bases that match TRBD1. Germline assignment: CDR1 LNHDA and CDR2 SQIVND (reference sequence). V lost 1 base to trimming and J lost 3 bases; unmatched junction nucleotides: 14. This CDR3 has 19 residues. The CDR3 spells CASSIGPLRSTGYTGELFF. The CDR3 coding sequence is TGTGCCAGTAGTATAGGCCCGCTACGATCGACAGGGTACACCGGGGAGCTGTTTTTT.

The rearrangement links TRBV6-5 to TRBJ1-1; 7 nucleotides match TRBD1. V was pared by 0 bases and J by 8 bases, with 9 bases of the junction left unmatched. Looked up from germline, CDR1 is MNHEY and CDR2 is SVGAGI. The CDR3 consists of 15 residues. As DNA, the CDR3 is TGTGCCAGCAGTTACTCGATAGGGGGCGTCCCCGAAGCTTTCTTT. It encodes CASSYSIGGVPEAFF.

The chain employs TRBV9 and TRBJ1-4; TRBD1 matches at 8 bases. The CDR3 extends over 15 amino acids. Trimming took 1 base from V and 8 from J; bases not matched to a gene: 7. The V gene's germline CDR1 is SGDLS and CDR2 YYNGEE. CDR3 loop: CASSVSGTGGEKLFF. For the CDR3, the DNA is TGTGCCAGCAGCGTATCAGGGACAGGTGGCGAAAAACTGTTTTTT. Filled out from reference TRBV9 and TRBJ1-4, the complete variable domain reads DSGVTQTPKHLITATGQRVTLRCSPRSGDLSVYWYQQSLDQGLQFLIQYYNGEERAKGNILERFSAQQFPDLHSELNLSSLELGDSALYFCASSVSGTGGEKLFFGSGTQLSVL.

The V call is TRBV4-1, the J call TRBJ2-6, with 10 bases aligning to TRBD1. The CDR3 runs to 21 residues. J lost 0 bases, V lost 0 bases, and 11 bases had no gene match. Germline lookup yields CDR1 MGHRA and CDR2 YSYEKL. CDR3: CASSQELRGQGYDSGANVLTF. CDR3 sequence (DNA): TGCGCCAGCAGCCAAGAATTGAGGGGACAGGGGTATGACTCTGGGGCCAACGTCCTGACTTTC.

V is TRBV5-8 and J is TRBJ1-2; unclear D gene. V was cut by 0 bases and J by 2 bases, with 14 bases left in between. The germline V gene encodes CDR1 SGHTS and CDR2 YDEGEE. This CDR3 region has 16 residues. The CDR3 sequence: CASSLGLGRWNYGYTF. CDR3 in DNA: TGTGCCAGCAGCTTGGGGTTGGGCAGGTGGAACTATGGCTACACCTTC.

The chain combines TRBV5-1 with TRBJ1-4; the D gene is possibly TRBD1 (5 bases). Germline CDR1 and CDR2: SGHRS and YFSETQ. The CDR3 is made up of 13 amino acids. Trimming cost V 0 bases and J 8 bases, with 8 bases left between them. CDR3 coding DNA: TGCGCCAGCAGCTTGGAGGGGAGGGAAAAACTGTTTTTT. Translated, it gives CASSLEGREKLFF.

The chain uses TRBV6-4 and TRBJ1-2; weak D call: TRBD1 (6 bases). The CDR3 spans 15 residues. Looked up from germline, CDR1 is MRHNA and CDR2 is SNTAGT. Trimming cost V 7 bases and J 4 bases, with 19 bases left between them. Written as DNA, the CDR3 is TGTGCCAGCACCGCACAGGGTGGAGGCGGCTATGGCTACACCTTC. It translates to CASTAQGGGGYGYTF.

The CDR3: CAISEPTRWYGYTF. CDR3 bases: TGTGCCATCAGTGAACCCACGAGGTGGTATGGCTACACCTTC. The chain couples TRBV10-3 to TRBJ1-2; no firm D call. Looked up from germline, CDR1 is ENHRY and CDR2 is SYGVKD. This CDR3 contains 14 residues. Trimming cost V 3 bases and J 5 bases, with 13 bases left between them.

This clone was counted once. The chain recombines TRBV9 with TRBJ2-3; 12 bases are a match to TRBD2. CDR1 is SGDLS, CDR2 YYNGEE, per germline. CDR3 length: 16 amino acids. V trimming: 1 base; J trimming: 4 bases; junction bases outside the gene matches: 4. CDR3 nucleotides: TGTGCCAGCAGCGTACTAGCGGGAGGGCCTTCAGATACGCAGTATTTT. Its protein product is CASSVLAGGPSDTQYF.

The chain carries TRBV19 and TRBJ2-7; possible D gene TRBD2, 5 bases. V lost 5 bases, J lost 3 bases, and 23 bases lay in between. Germline CDR1 is LNHDA and CDR2 is SQIVND (reference sequence). This CDR3 has 17 amino acids. The CDR3 is CASSSTSSGIYSYEQYF. The CDR3 DNA is TGTGCCAGTAGTTCGACGTCTTCCGGGATCTACAGCTACGAGCAGTACTTC.

The rearrangement uses TRBV5-1 and TRBJ2-7; TRBD2 agrees at 11 bases. V shed 6 bases and J 2 bases; nucleotides not matched to a gene: 7. Per the germline V gene, CDR1 is SGHRS and CDR2 is YFSETQ. CDR3 length: 15 residues. CDR3 in amino acids: CASTYDSGRAYEQYF. The CDR3 nucleotides are TGCGCCAGCACCTATGATAGCGGGAGGGCCTACGAGCAGTACTTC.

CDR3: CASSVGTSYNEQFF. CDR3 nucleotides: TGTGCCAGCAGCGTAGGGACTTCCTACAATGAGCAGTTCTTC. This chain links TRBV9 with TRBJ2-1, with a weak D call TRBD2 (5 bases). CDR1 is SGDLS, CDR2 YYNGEE, per germline. This CDR3 has 14 residues. V was shortened by 0 bases and J by 1 base, with 5 bases between the two germline ends.

The chain links TRBV29-1 to TRBJ2-5; no reliable D call. CDR3 size: 13 residues. Germline CDR1 SQVTM, CDR2 ANQGSEA. Trimming shortened V by 4 bases and J by 2 bases, and 11 bases separated the two germline ends. As DNA, the CDR3 is TGCAGCGTTGCCCAGGTTGGGCAAGAGACCCAGTACTTC. It translates to CSVAQVGQETQYF.

This sequence joins TRBV6-1 and TRBJ2-4, with no clear D. This CDR3 region has 15 residues. CDR1 and CDR2 (germline): MNHNS, SASEGT. The V gene lost 6 bases and the J gene lost 0 bases, with 12 bases spanning the gap. CDR3 residues: CASSHLTLAKNIQYF. The CDR3 bases are TGTGCCAGCAGCCACCTCACTTTAGCCAAAAACATTCAGTACTTC.

The gene calls are TRBV29-1 and TRBJ2-5, with TRBD2 matching over 7 bases. Germline V gene sequence: CDR1 SQVTM, CDR2 ANQGSEA. This CDR3 is 14 amino acids long. With 1 base clipped from V and 6 bases from J, the junction kept 8 bases outside the gene matches. DNA of the CDR3: TGCAGCGTTGAAGGGACTAGTGGAGGAAAGACCCAGTACTTC. Its protein product is CSVEGTSGGKTQYF.

The CDR3 here is CASSLSEPGELFF. The CDR3 DNA sequence: TGTGCCAGCAGTTTATCGGAGCCCGGGGAGCTGTTTTTT. The gene calls are TRBV27 and TRBJ2-2; D uncertain. This CDR3 has 13 residues. V was clipped by 0 bases and J by 6 bases, with 5 bases between them. The germline V gene encodes CDR1 MNHEY and CDR2 SMNVEV (reference sequence).

The chain recombines TRBV6-4 with TRBJ2-2, with D maybe TRBD1 (6 bases). Trimming stripped 3 bases from V and 1 base from J, with 9 bases between. The CDR3 consists of 15 residues. Germline V gene lookup returns CDR1 MRHNA and CDR2 SNTAGT. The CDR3 is CASSERGGNTGELFF. The CDR3 nucleotides are TGTGCCAGCAGTGAAAGAGGGGGGAACACCGGGGAGCTGTTTTTT.

The chain links TRBV11-2 to TRBJ2-7, with a possible D match to TRBD2 (6 bases). The length of the CDR3 is 14 residues. Trimming cost V 5 bases and J 3 bases, with 14 bases left between them. Looked up from germline, CDR1 is SGHAT and CDR2 is FQNNGV. CDR3 protein: CASSLNSGSYEQYF. CDR3 in DNA: TGTGCCAGCAGCCTAAATAGCGGAAGCTACGAGCAGTACTTC. Based on the CDR3 plus reference TRBV11-2 and TRBJ2-7, the full variable domain is EAGVAQSPRYKIIEKRQSVAFWCNPISGHATLYWYQQILGQGPKLLIQFQNNGVVDDSQLPKDRFSAERLKGVDSTLKIQPAKLEDSAVYLCASSLNSGSYEQYFGPGTRLTVT.

This chain links TRBV5-1 with TRBJ2-7; D is unresolved. The V gene lost 1 base and the J gene lost 5 bases, with 10 bases spanning the gap. This CDR3 has 13 amino acids. The germline V gene has CDR1 SGHRS and CDR2 YFSETQ. The CDR3 DNA follows: TGCGCCAGCAGCTTGAGCCCTCCGGACGAGCAGTACTTC. Protein sequence: CASSLSPPDEQYF.

The V call is TRBV6-6, the J call TRBJ2-7; 7 nucleotides line up with TRBD2. The CDR3 runs to 15 residues. Germline lookup yields CDR1 MNHNY and CDR2 SVGAGI (reference sequence). Trimming took 2 bases from V and 3 from J; bases not matched to a gene: 7. For the CDR3, the DNA is TGTGCCAGCAGTTACGAGGCGGGAGTCGGCTACGAGCAGTACTTC. It translates to CASSYEAGVGYEQYF.

This chain uses TRBV27 with TRBJ2-6; the D gene is possibly TRBD2 (6 bases). This CDR3 comprises 15 residues. V lost 4 bases and J 0 bases, leaving 7 bases between the germline ends. Looked up from germline, CDR1 is MNHEY and CDR2 is SMNVEV (reference sequence). CDR3 DNA: TGTGCCAGCAGTTCCGGGGGCTCTGGGGCCAACGTCCTGACTTTC. Protein product: CASSSGGSGANVLTF.

J is TRBJ2-3 and V is TRBV2; D not resolved. The V and J ends lost 2 bases and 0 bases respectively, with 6 bases between them. From germline, CDR1 is SNHLY and CDR2 FYNNEI. The CDR3 contains 14 residues. The CDR3 region has the DNA TGTGCCAGCAGTGAAAATCCTAGCACAGATACGCAGTATTTT. Translated, it gives CASSENPSTDTQYF.

The V and J genes are TRBV30 and TRBJ1-6; TRBD1 might be the D (6 bases). V lost 2 bases to trimming and J lost 12 bases, with 14 bases between them. The CDR3 spans 13 residues. The V gene's germline CDR1 is GTSNPN and CDR2 SVGIG (reference sequence). DNA of the CDR3: TGTGCCTGGAGTCCTCTAATAGGGGGACCCCTCCACTTT. It specifies CAWSPLIGGPLHF.

The chain links TRBV4-1 to TRBJ2-7, with 11 bases that match TRBD2. This CDR3 region has 17 residues. Germline CDR1 MGHRA, CDR2 YSYEKL. Germline trimming cut 3 bases from V and 1 base from J; bases unmatched to any gene: 8. CDR3 DNA: TGCGCCAGCAGCCAGAACCTTCGACTAGCGGGATCCTACGAGCAGTACTTC. This codes for CASSQNLRLAGSYEQYF.